This TCR beta chain was identified during a study of PD-L1 blockade in urothelial cancer. Stated time point: peripheral blood 6 weeks after treatment start. Clones were read by immunoSEQ multiplex PCR, and TCRdb kept only the in-frame ones, dropping some. The sample contains approximately 40,000 clones, less than 90% of which appear only once. The sequencing used PBMCs, collected around atezolizumab (anti-PD-L1) treatment. This sequence was found in a man aged 55 to 69 with urothelial cancer.

CDR3: CASSLISTGGNTEAFF. In DNA, the CDR3 is TGTGCCAGCAGCCTCATTTCCACCGGGGGGAACACTGAAGCTTTCTTT. V is TRBV14 and J is TRBJ1-1; D is possibly TRBD1 (5 bases). Germline CDR1 reads SGHDN; CDR2 reads FVKESK. This CDR3 is 16 amino acids long. The V gene lost 4 bases and the J gene lost 1 base, with 16 bases spanning the gap.